Below, 3 T cell receptor beta chains from the same sample are listed, as sequenced in a study of blood T cell repertoires in COVID-19. TCRdb's table, derived via immunoSEQ multiplex PCR, lists solely in-frame clones and lacks some. This table holds about 230,000 clones, roughly 83% found once. The sample was peripheral blood. All receptors derive from a woman between 45 and 60 years old with acute or convalescent COVID-19.

The chain combines TRBV28 with TRBJ1-2, with no clear D. The CDR3 length is 12 residues. The V end lost 10 bases, the J end lost 1 base, and 10 bases lay between the germline ends. Germline V lookup: CDR1 MDHEN, CDR2 SYDVKM. The CDR3 DNA is TGTGCCATTACGGGTGGTAACTATGGCTACACCTTC. Translation: CAITGGNYGYTF.

The chain recombines TRBV6-4 with TRBJ1-2; possibly TRBD1 for D (5 bases). Trimming stripped 6 bases from V and 9 bases from J, with 14 bases between. In germline, CDR1 is MRHNA, CDR2 SNTAGT. This CDR3 has 12 amino acids. CDR3 coding DNA: TGTGCCAGCAGGGTGGGGGGTTGGTGCTACACCTTC. Its protein product is CASRVGGWCYTF.

CDR3: CASSDPGGGTGELFF. As DNA, the CDR3 is TGTGCCAGCAGTGATCCGGGGGGAGGTACCGGGGAGCTGTTTTTT. This sequence joins TRBV2 and TRBJ2-2, with 7 nucleotides matching TRBD2. V lost 3 bases, J lost 5 bases, and 6 bases stayed unmatched. This CDR3 has 15 amino acids. Germline V lookup: CDR1 SNHLY, CDR2 FYNNEI.